The clone carrying this TCR beta chain was counted between two and nine times. The antigen is not known. Each CDR3 protein is one row after TCRdb ran MiXCR on the 5' RACE reads. The sample includes more than 600,000 distinct CDR3 sequences, roughly 19% of them seen just once. The CDR3 runs to 15 residues. The V gene end was trimmed by 6 bases and the J gene end by 6 bases; junction bases not matched to a gene: 9. Germline V gene lookup returns CDR1 MNHEY and CDR2 SMNVEV (reference sequence). The data originate from a study of CD8 T cells in ankylosing spondylitis. The study's findings and limits: What appeared characteristic of ankylosing spondylitis blood was a TCR beta motif of eight or nine highly homologous variants. Both synovial fluid and blood in reactive arthritis had previously been reported to carry some motif variants. Enrichment of disease-linked clones was reportedly significant in matched ankylosing spondylitis synovial fluid.

The sequenced sample was blood, either unsorted or a sorted T cell fraction (not recorded which). The chain has TRBV27 and TRBJ1-1; TRBD1 agrees at 11 bases. The sequence came from a male donor with ankylosing spondylitis. The CDR3 loop reads CASRDLGQGGSEAFF. The CDR3 nucleotides are TGTGCCAGCAGGGACCTGGGACAGGGGGGGTCTGAAGCTTTCTTT.